This TCR beta chain was documented in a study of metastatic and nonmetastatic thyroid tumors. Study context: Peripheral blood and tumor or nodule samples from malignant and benign thyroid patients were compared. Findings of the study overall: A significant increase in TCR beta diversity was reportedly seen in malignant thyroid tumors relative to benign nodules, in blood and tumor.

Per germline, CDR1 SNHLY and CDR2 FYNNEI. This CDR3 contains 15 residues. This clone turned up a few times. Its antigen is not identified. A read error may account for a junction end that differs from germline. Patients were all untreated before their thyroid surgery. TCRdb re-called the PCR reads with MiXCR. The sample has under 40,000 clones; over 15% are singletons. This receptor was identified in a female donor with papillary thyroid cancer or a benign thyroid nodule (not recorded which). Some clones in this sample may be carry-over from other donors' samples. The sequenced sample was blood. The chain combines TRBV2 with TRBJ2-3, with 11 positions matching TRBD2. CDR3 residues: CTSSRIAGGHDTQYF. The CDR3 bases are TGTACCAGCAGTAGGATAGCGGGAGGGCATGATACGCAGTATTTT.